Shown below are 32 T cell receptor beta chains from a single sample sequenced in a study of blood T cell repertoires in COVID-19. Repertoires were generated with immunoSEQ multiplex PCR, while TCRdb's copy carries only in-frame clones and drops some. The table lists roughly 260,000 clones, about 89% of them singletons. Source material: PBMCs or T cells enriched from blood (not recorded which). These receptors were obtained from a woman aged 18-29 years who had recovered from COVID-19.

V usage is TRBV14 and J usage is TRBJ2-5; D gene ambiguous. V lost 1 base and J 5 bases, leaving 11 bases between the germline ends. CDR3 length: 14 amino acids. CDR1 SGHDN and CDR2 FVKESK come from the germline V gene. CDR3 in amino acids: CASSQVFRPETQYF. The CDR3 DNA sequence: TGTGCCAGCAGCCAAGTTTTCAGGCCCGAGACCCAGTACTTC.

This chain uses TRBV13 with TRBJ1-1, with unresolved D. Germline V lookup: CDR1 PRHDT, CDR2 FYEKMQ (reference sequence). The CDR3 has 13 amino acids. V was clipped by 5 bases and J by 5 bases, with 12 bases between them. DNA of the CDR3: TGTGCCAGCAGCCCCGCGGGTAGGACTGAAGCTTTCTTT. Translated: CASSPAGRTEAFF.

The rearrangement uses TRBV27 and TRBJ2-3; 11 bases match TRBD1. This CDR3 region has 16 residues. Trimming removed 8 bases from V and 2 bases from J; junction bases left unmatched: 9. In germline, CDR1 is MNHEY, CDR2 SMNVEV (reference sequence). CDR3 sequence (DNA): TGTGCCAGCGGAGGTGGACAGGGGGCCGTCACAGATACGCAGTATTTT. Its protein product is CASGGGQGAVTDTQYF.

The rearrangement joins TRBV28 to TRBJ2-2; 7 positions match TRBD1. The V gene end was trimmed by 2 bases and the J gene end by 6 bases; junction bases not matched to a gene: 9. CDR3 length equals 16 residues. Germline CDR1 and CDR2: MDHEN and SYDVKM. In DNA form, the CDR3 reads TGTGCCAGCAGTTTAGTTCCAGGGGGTGTTCCCGGGGAGCTGTTTTTT. Amino acid sequence: CASSLVPGGVPGELFF.

A single count supports this clone. The chain employs TRBV9 and TRBJ2-1; TRBD2 matches at 13 bases. V lost 4 bases to trimming and J lost 7 bases; unmatched junction nucleotides: 11. Germline V lookup: CDR1 SGDLS, CDR2 YYNGEE. This CDR3 has 17 amino acids. The CDR3 here is CASSWTRTSGRRNEQFF. CDR3 in DNA: TGTGCCAGCAGCTGGACCCGGACTAGCGGGAGAAGGAATGAGCAGTTCTTC.

V and J are TRBV11-2 and TRBJ2-7; 8 bases align to TRBD1. The J segment lost 5 bases and the V segment lost 2 bases, leaving 8 bases of the junction unmatched. CDR3 length: 15 amino acids. Germline lookup yields CDR1 SGHAT and CDR2 FQNNGV. CDR3 nucleotide sequence: TGTGCCAGCAGCTTAAGCAGGGGGCGCACGGACGAGCAGTACTTC. Its translation is CASSLSRGRTDEQYF.

This chain links TRBV4-1 with TRBJ2-7, with D unclear. From germline, CDR1 is MGHRA and CDR2 YSYEKL. This CDR3 is 15 amino acids long. V was pared by 4 bases and J by 0 bases, with 13 bases between. CDR3 nucleotides: TGCGCCAGCAGCCCCTCCCCTGGCAGCTCCTACGAGCAGTACTTC. This translates into CASSPSPGSSYEQYF.

This chain links TRBV19 with TRBJ2-3; 7 nucleotides agree with TRBD2. The CDR3 sequence is 14 residues long. Germline CDR1 is LNHDA and CDR2 is SQIVND (reference sequence). V was clipped by 4 bases and J by 3 bases; unmatched bases: 4. CDR3 amino acids: CASSNGGSTDTQYF. In DNA, the CDR3 is TGTGCCAGTAGTAACGGCGGGAGTACAGATACGCAGTATTTT.

This clone appeared a few times. This chain joins TRBV6-1 and TRBJ2-7; 7 bases align to TRBD1. CDR1 and CDR2 (germline): MNHNS, SASEGT. V trimming: 1 base; J trimming: 0 bases; junction bases outside the gene matches: 3. The CDR3 sequence is 15 residues long. The CDR3 here is CASSEEGASSYEQYF. The DNA for the CDR3 is TGTGCCAGCAGTGAAGAGGGGGCTAGCTCCTACGAGCAGTACTTC.

A word on this clone: Within the sample, other DNA sequences also encode this same CDR3. This CDR3 reads CASSFSGSSYNEQFF. As DNA, the CDR3 is TGTGCCAGCAGCTTTAGCGGGAGCTCCTACAATGAGCAGTTCTTC. The rearrangement links TRBV27 to TRBJ2-1; 9 bases map to TRBD2. Germline V gene lookup returns CDR1 MNHEY and CDR2 SMNVEV (reference sequence). The CDR3 loop spans 15 amino acids. Losses at the gene ends were 6 bases for V and 0 bases for J; bases not matched to a gene: 3.

The rearrangement joins TRBV5-1 to TRBJ2-3, with TRBD1 matching 8 bases. From germline, CDR1 is SGHRS and CDR2 YFSETQ. After removal of 4 bases from V and 5 bases from J, the junction contained 3 bases not matched to a gene. This CDR3 spans 13 amino acids. The CDR3 protein is CASSPDRGDTQYF. The CDR3 bases are TGCGCCAGCAGCCCAGACAGGGGAGATACGCAGTATTTT.

The CDR3 sequence: CASSLPGQGTGNEQFF. The CDR3 coding sequence is TGTGCCAGCAGCCTTCCGGGACAGGGGACGGGCAATGAGCAGTTCTTC. This chain connects TRBV7-9 to TRBJ2-1; 10 positions match TRBD1. The junction had 10 bases not matched to a gene; V was cut back by 5 bases and J by 6 bases. From germline, CDR1 is SEHNR and CDR2 FQNEAQ (reference sequence). CDR3 length equals 16 residues.

The chain has TRBV4-2 and TRBJ1-2, with D tentatively TRBD1 (6 bases). Per germline, CDR1 LGHNA and CDR2 YNFKEQ. Trimming shortened V by 0 bases and J by 7 bases, and 15 bases separated the two germline ends. The CDR3 is 15 amino acids. CDR3 in DNA: TGTGCCAGCAGCCAAGAGTGGGACATTAGGAGTGGCTACACCTTC. Its protein is CASSQEWDIRSGYTF.

The chain uses TRBV5-1 and TRBJ2-7, with TRBD1 as a possible D gene (6 bases). V lost 5 bases to trimming and J lost 2 bases, with 11 bases between them. CDR3 length: 13 amino acids. The germline V gene encodes CDR1 SGHRS and CDR2 YFSETQ. Here the CDR3 DNA reads TGCGCCAGCAGTAAACAGGGCCCCTACGAGCAGTACTTC. Protein: CASSKQGPYEQYF. Full variable domain (missing parts from reference TRBV5-1 and TRBJ2-7): KAGVTQTPRYLIKTRGQQVTLSCSPISGHRSVSWYQQTPGQGLQFLFEYFSETQRNKGNFPGRFSGRQFSNSRSEMNVSTLELGDSALYLCASSKQGPYEQYFGPGTRLTVT.

The chain uses TRBV3-1 (or the pseudogene TRBV3-2) and TRBJ1-2; D call uncertain. This CDR3 is 14 amino acids long. The germline CDR1 and CDR2 sequences are LGHDT and YNNKEL (reference sequence). Trimming removed 4 bases from V and 7 bases from J, with 16 bases in between. CDR3 protein: CASSPGKKGSGYTF. DNA for the CDR3: TGTGCCAGCAGCCCGGGGAAAAAGGGAAGTGGCTACACCTTC.

The chain combines TRBV12-3 or TRBV12-4 with TRBJ1-2, with 7 nucleotides matching TRBD1. The ends lost 6 bases at V and 6 bases at J; junction bases unmatched: 7. This CDR3 region has 13 residues. CDR3 amino acids: CASSRDSFDGYTF. In nucleotides, the CDR3 is TGTGCCAGCAGCAGGGACAGTTTTGATGGCTACACCTTC.

This clone was detected only once. V and J are TRBV28 and TRBJ1-5, with unresolved D. Germline-derived CDR1 and CDR2 are MDHEN and SYDVKM. The CDR3 loop spans 15 amino acids. V lost 6 bases and J lost 3, with 15 bases in between. The DNA for the CDR3 is TGTGCCAGCAGACTCAGGTCAGGTTACAATCAGCCCCAGCATTTT. This codes for CASRLRSGYNQPQHF. The variable domain in full, with the rest retrieved from reference TRBV28 and TRBJ1-5, is DVKVTQSSRYLVKRTGEKVFLECVQDMDHENMFWYRQDPGLGLRLIYFSYDVKMKEKGDIPEGYSVSREKKERFSLILESASTNQTSMYLCASRLRSGYNQPQHFGDGTRLSIL.

The CDR3 nucleotides read TGCAGCGTTGTTATCGGGGGGGACACTGAAGCTTTCTTT. It codes for CSVVIGGDTEAFF. The chain recombines TRBV29-1 with TRBJ1-1, with a possible D match to TRBD1 (5 bases). With 4 bases removed from V and 3 bases from J, the gap between germline ends came to 12 bases. The germline V gene encodes CDR1 SQVTM and CDR2 ANQGSEA. The CDR3 contains 13 residues.

This rearrangement joins TRBV7-3 to TRBJ2-2; TRBD2 agrees at 7 bases. V lost 2 bases to trimming and J lost 2 bases; unmatched junction nucleotides: 8. The CDR3 loop spans 17 amino acids. The germline V gene has CDR1 SGHTA and CDR2 FQGTGA. CDR3 amino acids: CASSLGRLAVNTGELFF. The CDR3 DNA is TGTGCCAGCAGCTTAGGCCGACTAGCCGTAAACACCGGGGAGCTGTTTTTT. Filled out from reference TRBV7-3 and TRBJ2-2, the complete variable domain reads GAGVSQTPSNKVTEKGKYVELRCDPISGHTALYWYRQSLGQGPEFLIYFQGTGAADDSGLPNDRFFAVRPEGSVSTLKIQRTERGDSAVYLCASSLGRLAVNTGELFFGEGSRLTVL.

This sequence joins TRBV10-3 and TRBJ2-1; TRBD2 might be the D (5 bases). The CDR3 length is 12 residues. Per the germline V gene, CDR1 is ENHRY and CDR2 is SYGVKD. V lost 5 bases and J lost 5, with 7 bases in between. The CDR3 here is CAISTRDNEQFF. The CDR3 DNA is TGTGCCATCAGTACTAGGGACAATGAGCAGTTCTTC.

V usage is TRBV5-1 and J usage is TRBJ2-2, with D tentatively TRBD2 (6 bases). Trimming removed 1 base at V and 1 base at J, with 8 bases between. The CDR3 length is 15 residues. Germline CDR1 SGHRS, CDR2 YFSETQ. In nucleotides, the CDR3 is TGCGCCAGCAGCTTGCGGGAGAAGAACACCGGGGAGCTGTTTTTT. Translation: CASSLREKNTGELFF.

This clone was recorded once. This chain joins TRBV3-1 (or the pseudogene TRBV3-2) and TRBJ1-2; 7 bases are shared with TRBD1. In germline, CDR1 is LGHDT, CDR2 YNNKEL (reference sequence). The CDR3 covers 13 residues. V was clipped by 3 bases and J by 4 bases; unmatched bases: 2. The CDR3 here is CASSQGTAYGYTF. The DNA of the CDR3 is TGTGCCAGCAGCCAGGGGACAGCCTATGGCTACACCTTC.

V usage is TRBV29-1 and J usage is TRBJ2-1; weak D call: TRBD1 (6 bases). V lost 6 bases, J lost 6 bases, and 12 bases lay in between. Germline V gives CDR1 SQVTM, CDR2 ANQGSEA. The CDR3 sequence is 12 residues long. DNA of the CDR3: TGCAGCGTGGCCCTGACAGGCAATGAGCAGTTCTTC. It codes for CSVALTGNEQFF.

The rearrangement links TRBV7-2 to TRBJ2-7; TRBD1 might be the D (6 bases). V dropped 1 base and J dropped 3 bases, with 10 bases sitting between them. This CDR3 comprises 14 residues. Per the germline V gene, CDR1 is SGHTA and CDR2 is FQGNSA. The CDR3 reads CASSLDPGHYEQYF. In DNA, the CDR3 is TGTGCCAGCAGCTTAGATCCGGGACACTACGAGCAGTACTTC.

The V and J genes are TRBV28 and TRBJ1-2, with D tentatively TRBD1 (5 bases). V was clipped by 3 bases and J by 5 bases, with 13 bases between them. CDR1 and CDR2 from the germline V gene are MDHEN and SYDVKM. The CDR3 extends over 14 amino acids. CDR3 DNA: TGTGCCAGCAGTTTGCCCGGGACTGCTTATGGCTACACCTTC. Translation gives CASSLPGTAYGYTF.

The chain couples TRBV5-1 to TRBJ1-1; D gene uncertain. Trimming shortened V by 0 bases and J by 6 bases, and 15 bases separated the two germline ends. The CDR3 is made up of 15 amino acids. CDR1 SGHRS and CDR2 YFSETQ come from the germline V gene. The chain's CDR3 is CASSLVSEVRAEAFF. The CDR3 DNA reads TGCGCCAGCAGCTTGGTCTCAGAGGTGAGGGCTGAAGCTTTCTTT.

This clone came up once. V gene TRBV14 combines with J gene TRBJ2-2, with D perhaps TRBD1 (6 bases). The CDR3 runs to 14 residues. Trimming took off 3 bases at V and 4 bases at J, with 9 bases between the two ends. Germline V lookup: CDR1 SGHDN, CDR2 FVKESK. CDR3 nucleotide sequence: TGTGCCAGCAGCCAGATCAGGGGCACCGGGGAGCTGTTTTTT. Translation gives CASSQIRGTGELFF.

V usage is TRBV2 and J usage is TRBJ1-1; no clear D gene. The V gene lost 7 bases and the J gene lost 0 bases, with 9 bases spanning the gap. CDR3 length equals 13 residues. From germline, CDR1 is SNHLY and CDR2 FYNNEI. This chain's CDR3 is CASNKGVNTEAFF. CDR3 DNA sequence: TGTGCCAGCAATAAGGGAGTGAACACTGAAGCTTTCTTT.

J is TRBJ2-7 and V is TRBV19; 10 bases align to TRBD1. The length of the CDR3 is 11 residues. CDR1 LNHDA and CDR2 SQIVND come from the germline V gene (reference sequence). V was pared by 8 bases and J by 9 bases, with 4 bases of the junction left unmatched. The CDR3 DNA follows: TGTGCCAGTGCGACAGGGGGCAGGCAGTACTTC. As protein: CASATGGRQYF.

The chain recombines TRBV10-2 with TRBJ1-5; tentative D call: TRBD1 (5 bases). There are 14 residues in the CDR3. The germline V gene encodes CDR1 WSHSY and CDR2 SAAADI. Trimming left V 1 base short and J 5 bases short, with 9 bases between. CDR3 bases: TGCGCCAGCAGTGAGTACCGGGGGGATCAGCCCCAGCATTTT. It is translated as CASSEYRGDQPQHF.

This clone was seen once. The V gene is TRBV19, the J gene TRBJ1-1; D unresolved. Germline V gives CDR1 LNHDA, CDR2 SQIVND (reference sequence). CDR3 length equals 11 residues. Trimming took off 6 bases at V and 8 bases at J, with 10 bases between the two ends. CDR3 nucleotides: TGTGCCAGTAGATGGGCTGTAGAAGCTTTCTTT. Its protein product is CASRWAVEAFF.

The genes are TRBV2 and TRBJ2-2, with TRBD2 as a possible D gene (5 bases). Germline V gives CDR1 SNHLY, CDR2 FYNNEI. V was pared by 2 bases and J by 1 base, with 8 bases between. The CDR3 totals 15 residues. CDR3 protein: CASSEIAGNTGELFF. Written as DNA, the CDR3 is TGTGCCAGCAGTGAAATCGCGGGGAACACCGGGGAGCTGTTTTTT.